This TCR beta chain was sequenced in a study of blood T cell repertoires in COVID-19. V was pared by 10 bases and J by 0 bases, with 5 bases of the junction left unmatched. This CDR3 comprises 13 residues. Germline V gene data show CDR1 as LNHDA and CDR2 as SQIVND (reference sequence). In the original analysis: Cell counts per sample came from amplifying reference gene primers. Sequencing used immunoSEQ multiplex PCR; TCRdb keeps in-frame clones, though not all of them. V, J and clone size reflect that table, while D and trimming were determined from the DNA. The table includes 300,000 to 400,000 clones, about 88% detected once.

The rearrangement links TRBV19 to TRBJ1-2; 7 bases line up with TRBD1. The sequence was collected from a man aged 60 to 75 who had recovered from COVID-19. The specimen sequenced was PBMCs or T cells enriched from blood (not recorded which). This CDR3 reads CATRQGSNYGYTF. CDR3 DNA: TGTGCCACCAGACAGGGCTCTAACTATGGCTACACCTTC. The full variable domain, completed using reference TRBV19 and TRBJ1-2, is DGGITQSPKYLFRKEGQNVTLSCEQNLNHDAMYWYRQDPGQGLRLIYYSQIVNDFQKGDIAEGYSVSREKKESFPLTVTSAQKNPTAFYLCATRQGSNYGYTFGSGTRLTVV.